The 29 T cell receptor beta chains in this list originate from one sample, sequenced in a study of tumor-infiltrating lymphocytes in primary liver carcinoma. From unsorted bulk tissue weighing about 20-31 mg, DNA and RNA were co-extracted. The investigators made TCR beta cDNA from roughly 0.55 ug total RNA, using a constant-region primer. Three rounds of nested multiplex PCR with slightly modified ARM-PCR produced TCR beta libraries. It was with TRBV1-TRBV30 forward primers and a C-beta reverse primer that the first two PCR rounds were run, at 10 to 11 cycles each. TCRdb processed the multiplex PCR reads anew with MiXCR; each CDR3 protein has one entry. The sample gives 20,000 to 25,000 distinct CDR3 sequences, around 82% of which show up once; approximately 40% is in the top ten. Sequencing used liver tumor tissue from sampling region 2. The subset denotes: tumor region T2, inferior pole. These TCRs come from a woman aged 30 to 39 with primary liver carcinoma and hepatitis B virus infection.

In regard to this clonotype: A read error may produce the germline difference seen at one junction end. This chain connects TRBV11-2 to TRBJ2-1; D is possibly TRBD2 (5 bases). There are 14 residues in the CDR3. Germline loops: CDR1 SGHAT, CDR2 FQNNGV. In DNA, the CDR3 is TGTGCAAGCAGCCCCTTAGTGGGAGAGGGTGAGCAGTTCTTC. It is translated as CASSPLVGEGEQFF.

Regarding this clonotype: No conserved phenylalanine or tryptophan ends this CDR3, so it is likely a read error. The J gene is TRBJ2-7, the V gene TRBV4-2; D may be TRBD1 (6 bases). Germline loops: CDR1 LGHNA, CDR2 YNFKEQ. This CDR3 is built from 18 residues. Trimming stripped 3 bases from V and 6 bases from J, with 27 bases between. CDR3 DNA: TGTGCCAGCAGCCAGGAACACCTAGGACAAGGGGGACCGCGCGAGCAGTACAAC. This codes for CASSQEHLGQGGPREQYN.

A remark on this clonotype: A junction boundary mismatches the germline segment, possibly from a read error. This sequence joins TRBV11-1 and TRBJ2-4, with TRBD1 matching over 8 bases. The CDR3 is 15 amino acids. Germline CDR1 reads SGHAT; CDR2 reads FQDESV (reference sequence). The CDR3 sequence is CASNLAGTGYGIQCF. For the CDR3, the DNA is TGCGCCAGCAACTTAGCCGGGACAGGTTATGGCATTCAGTGCTTC.

Comments on this clonotype: One end of the junction does not line up with germline, which may come from a read error. The rearrangement links TRBV13 to TRBJ1-1, with D possibly matching TRBD1 (6 bases). CDR3 size: 17 residues. Germline CDR1 and CDR2: PRHDT and FYEKMQ (reference sequence). The CDR3 bases are TGTGCCAACAGCATAGGAGGGTTTGGTATTGGGGACACCGAAGCTTTCTTT. It codes for CANSIGGFGIGDTEAFF.

Comment on this clonotype: A read error may account for a junction end that differs from germline. The chain couples TRBV29-1 to TRBJ1-1, with 7 bases fitting TRBD1. In germline, CDR1 is SQVTM, CDR2 ANQGSEA. There are 12 residues in the CDR3. The CDR3 loop reads CNLETGSTEAFF. The CDR3, as DNA: TGCAACCTCGAGACAGGGAGCACTGAGGCTTTCTTT.

The CDR3 nucleotides are TGTGCCAGCAGCCTGTCAGAGACTAGCGTACTTGAGCAGTTCTTC. Protein: CASSLSETSVLEQFF. J is TRBJ2-1 and V is TRBV12-3 or TRBV12-4; 8 nucleotides line up with TRBD2. The V segment lost 6 bases and the J segment 9 bases; nucleotides outside the gene matches: 13. This CDR3 comprises 15 residues.

In the case of this clonotype: The missing conserved phenylalanine or tryptophan at the end of this CDR3 makes a read error likely. The chain recombines TRBV11-2 with TRBJ2-2; D gene ambiguous. Germline CDR1 SGHAT, CDR2 FQNNGV. This CDR3 comprises 16 residues. CDR3 nucleotides: TGTGCCAGCAGCCCCAATCCCCAATTGAACACCGGAGAGCTGTTTTCT. Its protein product is CASSPNPQLNTGELFS.

Note on this clonotype: Without the conserved terminal phenylalanine or tryptophan, this CDR3 likely stems from a read error. V gene TRBV28 combines with J gene TRBJ1-5; TRBD1 is a possible D gene (5 bases). The germline V gene encodes CDR1 MDHEN and CDR2 SYDVKM. This CDR3 region has 12 residues. This chain's CDR3 is CASSRGDQTQHC. CDR3 bases: TGTGCCAGCAGTCGAGGGGATCAGACCCAGCATTGT.

For this clonotype: One end of the junction does not line up with germline, which may come from a read error. The chain couples TRBV6-1 to TRBJ2-7; possible D gene TRBD2, 6 bases. The CDR3 extends over 15 amino acids. The germline gives CDR1 MNHNS, CDR2 SASEGT. DNA of the CDR3: TGTGCCAGAAGTGGGAGTCTGGGAATAGGAGGGGAGGAGTACTTC. As protein: CARSGSLGIGGEEYF.

As regards this clonotype: An end of the junction does not agree with germline; a read error may underlie this. V is TRBV11-2 and J is TRBJ2-7; a possible D gene is TRBD2 (6 bases). This CDR3 has 15 residues. Germline V gene lookup returns CDR1 SGHAT and CDR2 FQNNGV. CDR3 region: CASSQYSGVGYEHYF. The CDR3 coding sequence is TGTGCCAGCAGCCAATATTCGGGAGTGGGCTACGAGCACTACTTC. Full variable domain (missing parts from reference TRBV11-2 and TRBJ2-7): EAGVAQSPRYKIIEKRQSVAFWCNPISGHATLYWYQQILGQGPKLLIQFQNNGVVDDSQLPKDRFSAERLKGVDSTLKIQPAKLEDSAVYLCASSQYSGVGYEHYFGPGTRLTVT.

In the case of this clonotype: At one end, the junction sequence differs from germline, possibly due to a read error. The chain joins TRBV11-2 to TRBJ1-1; TRBD1 matches at 12 bases. The CDR3 runs 20 residues. The V gene's germline CDR1 is SGHAT and CDR2 FQNNGV. CDR3 nucleotide sequence: TGTGCCAACAGCGCTCGGGACAGGGGGCGCAAGAGGTGGAGTAACATTGAAGCTTTCTTC. Translated: CANSARDRGRKRWSNIEAFF.

This clonotype has just a few counts. The rearrangement links TRBV7-9 to TRBJ2-3, with D perhaps TRBD1 (5 bases). CDR3 length: 14 residues. Trimming pared 5 bases from V and 2 bases from J, leaving 11 bases between. Germline assignment: CDR1 SEHNR and CDR2 FQNEAQ (reference sequence). The CDR3 sequence is CASSADRDTDTQYF. CDR3 coding DNA: TGTGCCAGCAGCGCCGACAGAGACACAGATACGCAGTATTTT.

The chain recombines TRBV24-1 with TRBJ2-3; 7 positions match TRBD1. V lost 6 bases to trimming and J lost 9 bases; unmatched junction nucleotides: 11. Per the germline V gene, CDR1 is KGHDR and CDR2 is SFDVKD. The CDR3 covers 14 residues. The CDR3 nucleotides are TGTGCCACCAGTAATGATATCGGGACAGTGACGCAGTATTTT. Translated: CATSNDIGTVTQYF.

As regards this clonotype: Sequence at one end of the junction differs from germline and may be a read error. The rearrangement uses TRBV11-2 and TRBJ2-3; D is perhaps TRBD1 or TRBD2 (7 bases each). Germline lookup yields CDR1 SGHAT and CDR2 FQNNGV. The CDR3 is 16 amino acids. The CDR3 here is CASSPRGGLSIDTQYF. DNA of the CDR3: TGTGCCAGCAGTCCCAGGGGGGGCCTAAGCATAGATACACAGTATTTT.

A remark on this clonotype: The CDR3 end shows no conserved phenylalanine or tryptophan, and so a read error is likely. The DNA is omitted, as the CDR3 cannot be located on it reliably, and the CDR3 follows TCRdb's listing. The J gene is TRBJ2-1, the V gene TRBV12-3 or TRBV12-4; the D call TRBD2 from the table was never checked on the DNA. The length of the CDR3 is 15 amino acids, counting both ends. The CDR3 sequence: CASSLSGISGLERFL.

A note on this clonotype: In this CDR3 the conserved last residue, phenylalanine or tryptophan, is missing, so a read error is likely. It is unclear where the CDR3 begins or ends on the DNA, so no DNA is shown, and the CDR3 is as TCRdb lists it. The rearrangement uses TRBV5-4 and TRBJ2-1; the D call in the table, TRBD1, was not verified against the DNA. From germline, CDR1 is SGHNT and CDR2 YYREEE (reference sequence). The CDR3 is made up of 15 amino acids, end residues included. The CDR3 region is CASSPEGGGLYEQLL.

This clonotype is classed as large (0.1 to 1%). The chain joins TRBV6-1 to TRBJ2-2; D is ambiguous. This CDR3 has 11 residues. Trimming left V 4 bases short and J 7 bases short, with 4 bases between. Germline-derived CDR1 and CDR2 are MNHNS and SASEGT. This CDR3 is CASSAVGELFF. The CDR3 DNA reads as TGTGCCAGCAGTGCCGTCGGGGAGCTGTTTTTT.

Points on this clonotype: One end of the junction is discordant with germline, which a read error may explain. V gene TRBV12-3 or TRBV12-4 combines with J gene TRBJ2-3; D is unresolved. This CDR3 region has 15 residues. CDR3 amino acids: CVSSFPHPSTDTQYF. The CDR3 nucleotides are TGTGTCAGCAGTTTTCCACATCCTAGCACAGATACGCAGTATTTT.

As to this clonotype: A junction boundary mismatches the germline segment, possibly from a read error. The genes are TRBV11-2 and TRBJ2-7; D call uncertain. CDR1 is SGHAT, CDR2 FQNNGV, per germline. The CDR3 loop spans 13 amino acids. The CDR3 region has the DNA TGTGCCAGCAGTTTAGGCTCAAAACACGGGCAGTACTTC. Translation: CASSLGSKHGQYF.

Points on this clonotype: The junction departs from the called germline gene at one end, perhaps through a read error. J is TRBJ2-1 and V is TRBV4-3; D is ambiguous. Germline assignment: CDR1 LGHNA and CDR2 YSLEER. The CDR3 has 15 residues. The CDR3 DNA follows: TGCGCCAGCAGTCAAGACACGAAAGGGTCCGGTGAGCAGTTCTTC. It yields the protein CASSQDTKGSGEQFF.

Remarks on this clonotype: Since no conserved phenylalanine or tryptophan closes the CDR3, a read error is the likely cause. V is TRBV4-3 and J is TRBJ2-3; D is possibly TRBD2 (6 bases). In germline, CDR1 is LGHNA, CDR2 YSLEER. This CDR3 contains 16 residues. For the CDR3, the DNA is TGCGCAAGCAGCCAAGGTTTTGCGGGAACCAGGCATACGCAGTATTCT. It translates to CASSQGFAGTRHTQYS.

With regard to this clonotype: Its ends do not fully match the called genes, so a read error is possible. This rearrangement joins TRBV11-2 to TRBJ1-1; 12 nucleotides line up with TRBD1. The germline gives CDR1 SGHAT, CDR2 FQNNGV. The CDR3 runs 20 residues. CDR3 sequence (DNA): TGTGGCAGCAGCGCTCGGGACAGGGGGCGCAAGAAGTGGATTAACACTGAAGCTTTCTTT. As protein: CGSSARDRGRKKWINTEAFF.

This clonotype was seen a handful of times. The junction shows a germline mismatch at one end, possibly a read error. J is TRBJ2-1 and V is TRBV11-3; 12 nucleotides line up with TRBD2. The CDR3 is made up of 15 amino acids. CDR1 is SGHNT and CDR2 is YENEEA in the germline V gene. The CDR3 region is CASSWLAGGGYERFF. The DNA of the CDR3 is TGTGCCAGCAGCTGGCTAGCGGGGGGGGGGTATGAGCGGTTCTTC.

The table lists this clonotype with many counts. This rearrangement joins TRBV29-1 to TRBJ1-1; 8 positions match TRBD1. The V gene end was trimmed by 3 bases and the J gene end by 4 bases; junction bases not matched to a gene: 4. This CDR3 has 13 amino acids. Germline assignment: CDR1 SQVTM and CDR2 ANQGSEA. The CDR3 loop reads CSVDGQGATEAFF. The CDR3 nucleotides are TGCAGCGTTGACGGTCAGGGGGCCACTGAAGCTTTCTTT.

Points on this clonotype: A read error may produce the germline difference seen at one junction end. V and J are TRBV5-6 and TRBJ2-2; possibly TRBD1 for D (5 bases). Per the germline V gene, CDR1 is SGHDT and CDR2 is YYEEEE. This CDR3 spans 15 amino acids. The CDR3 here is CAGSLAHRVTGELFF. The CDR3 DNA is TGTGCCGGCAGCTTGGCACACAGAGTCACAGGCGAGCTGTTTTTT.

In regard to this clonotype: A much larger clone sits a single nucleotide away, making a read error possible. The chain uses TRBV11-2 and TRBJ1-1; 10 nucleotides line up with TRBD1. The CDR3 is made up of 17 amino acids. Per the germline V gene, CDR1 is SGHAT and CDR2 is FQNNGV. V was pared by 2 bases and J by 4 bases, with 10 bases of the junction left unmatched. In DNA form, the CDR3 reads TGTGCCAGCAGCTTAAGTCTATTAGGACAGGGGGGCACTGAAGCTTTCTTT. Its protein is CASSLSLLGQGGTEAFF.

With regard to this clonotype: The germline gene is not matched at one end of the junction; a read error may be the cause. The chain combines TRBV4-3 with TRBJ2-3, with 10 bases aligning to TRBD2. The CDR3 runs to 21 residues. Germline CDR1 is LGHNA and CDR2 is YSLEER. The CDR3 here is CASSQEPVNSGRTGVTDMQYF. The CDR3 nucleotides read TGTGCCAGCAGCCAAGAGCCGGTAAATAGCGGGAGGACGGGGGTCACAGATATGCAGTATTTT.

In regard to this clonotype: One end of the junction is discordant with germline, which a read error may explain. This chain joins TRBV4-3 and TRBJ2-7; D is unclear. This CDR3 is 18 amino acids long. Germline V gene data show CDR1 as LGHNA and CDR2 as YSLEER. CDR3 sequence reads: CASSQAVAWGHISYEQYF. For the CDR3, the DNA is TGCGCAAGCAGCCAAGCTGTGGCGTGGGGTCACATTAGCTACGAGCAGTACTTC.

A remark on this clonotype: Its ends do not fully match the called genes, so a read error is possible. The V call is TRBV6-2 or TRBV6-3, the J call TRBJ1-5, with a weak D call TRBD1 (6 bases). The length of the CDR3 is 13 residues. The germline CDR1 and CDR2 sequences are MNHEY and SVGEGT. CDR3 DNA sequence: TGTGCCAGCAGTTACCGGGACAATCAACCCCAAGATTTT. This codes for CASSYRDNQPQDF.